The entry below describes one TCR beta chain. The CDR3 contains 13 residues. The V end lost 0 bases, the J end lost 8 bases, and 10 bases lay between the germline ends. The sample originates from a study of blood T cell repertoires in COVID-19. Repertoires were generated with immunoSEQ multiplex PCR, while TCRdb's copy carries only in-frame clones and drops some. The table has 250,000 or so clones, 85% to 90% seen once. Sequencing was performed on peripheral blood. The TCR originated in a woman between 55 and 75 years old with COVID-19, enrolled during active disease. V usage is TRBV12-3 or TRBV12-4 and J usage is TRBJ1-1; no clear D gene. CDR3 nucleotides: TGTGCCAGCAGTTTAGCGGCAGGACTAGAAGCTTTCTTT. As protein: CASSLAAGLEAFF.